Below are 30 T cell receptor beta chains sequenced from a single sample in a study of blood T cell repertoires in COVID-19 (dated by TCRdb to about 2020). Library construction relied on the immunoSEQ multiplex PCR assay. TCRdb took over this immuneACCESS table, retaining in-frame rearrangements with V and J assigned. Such tables are incomplete; in checked studies, under half of the missing clones stem from an unresolved V gene, and the remainder is unexplained. The sample table holds tens of thousands of clones, of which roughly nine tenths were seen once. The ten most abundant clones make up 3% to 4% of the sample. Sequencing was carried out using peripheral blood. These receptors came from a woman between 65 and 79 years old with acute or convalescent COVID-19.

The J gene is TRBJ1-2, the V gene TRBV4-1, with 7 bases that match TRBD1. V was clipped by 3 bases and J by 2 bases; unmatched bases: 6. The germline V gene encodes CDR1 MGHRA and CDR2 YSYEKL. The CDR3 runs 15 residues. Here the CDR3 reads CASSQMPGGNYGYTF. DNA of the CDR3: TGCGCCAGCAGCCAGATGCCAGGGGGAAACTATGGCTACACCTTC.

The rearrangement uses TRBV19 and TRBJ1-6, with 7 positions matching TRBD1. The CDR3 is 17 amino acids. Trimming took 5 bases from V and 5 from J; bases not matched to a gene: 12. Germline V lookup: CDR1 LNHDA, CDR2 SQIVND (reference sequence). CDR3 sequence reads: CASSDRAGKGNNSPLHF. The CDR3 nucleotides read TGTGCCAGTAGTGACAGGGCGGGTAAAGGGAATAATTCACCCCTCCACTTT. The variable domain in full, completed from reference TRBV19 and TRBJ1-6, reads DGGITQSPKYLFRKEGQNVTLSCEQNLNHDAMYWYRQDPGQGLRLIYYSQIVNDFQKGDIAEGYSVSREKKESFPLTVTSAQKNPTAFYLCASSDRAGKGNNSPLHFGNGTRLTVT.

This chain joins TRBV27 and TRBJ1-3, with D perhaps matching TRBD1 (6 bases). The CDR3 covers 14 residues. Germline CDR1 reads MNHEY; CDR2 reads SMNVEV (reference sequence). Deletions cut 5 bases from V and 3 bases from J, with 11 bases between. CDR3 region: CASSKTGYGNTIYF. The CDR3 DNA is TGTGCCAGCAGTAAAACAGGGTATGGAAACACCATATATTTT.

This rearrangement joins TRBV14 to TRBJ1-6; TRBD1 might be the D (5 bases). The germline V and J ends were trimmed by 5 bases and 4 bases, with 12 bases remaining between them. Per the germline V gene, CDR1 is SGHDN and CDR2 is FVKESK. The CDR3 spans 15 residues. The CDR3 sequence: CASSTRQPYNSPLHF. For the CDR3, the DNA is TGTGCCAGCAGCACTCGACAGCCTTATAATTCACCCCTCCACTTT.

The rearrangement links TRBV19 to TRBJ1-2; D gene ambiguous. Looked up from germline, CDR1 is LNHDA and CDR2 is SQIVND (reference sequence). The CDR3 totals 13 residues. The V and J ends lost 5 bases and 2 bases respectively, with 9 bases between them. CDR3 DNA: TGTGCCAGTAGTGTCACACCGAACTATGGCTACACCTTC. Translated, it gives CASSVTPNYGYTF.

The CDR3 reads CASSLGTGRSDYGYTF. The CDR3 DNA follows: TGTGCCAGCTCACTCGGGACAGGAAGATCGGACTATGGCTACACCTTC. The chain couples TRBV18 to TRBJ1-2, with TRBD1 matching over 8 bases. Germline V gene data show CDR1 as KGHSH and CDR2 as LQKENI. This CDR3 has 16 amino acids. V was clipped by 4 bases and J by 3 bases; unmatched bases: 10.

This sequence joins TRBV7-9 and TRBJ1-4; D gene uncertain. The V end lost 1 base, the J end lost 10 bases, and 7 bases lay between the germline ends. The CDR3 covers 12 residues. Germline loops: CDR1 SEHNR, CDR2 FQNEAQ (reference sequence). CDR3 sequence reads: CASSLDAGKLFF. DNA for the CDR3: TGTGCCAGCAGCTTAGACGCGGGAAAACTGTTTTTT.

J is TRBJ2-2 and V is TRBV11-2; D might be TRBD2 (5 bases). Germline V lookup: CDR1 SGHAT, CDR2 FQNNGV. Trimming removed 3 bases at V and 6 bases at J, with 11 bases between. This CDR3 region has 14 residues. As DNA, the CDR3 is TGTGCCAGCAGCTTCCCGGGGAAGGCCGGGGAGCTGTTTTTT. It is translated as CASSFPGKAGELFF. Looking up the rest from reference TRBV11-2 and TRBJ2-2 gives the full variable domain: EAGVAQSPRYKIIEKRQSVAFWCNPISGHATLYWYQQILGQGPKLLIQFQNNGVVDDSQLPKDRFSAERLKGVDSTLKIQPAKLEDSAVYLCASSFPGKAGELFFGEGSRLTVL.

The chain joins TRBV19 to TRBJ1-1, with D perhaps TRBD1 (6 bases). The CDR3 extends over 14 amino acids. V lost 6 bases and J 0 bases, leaving 11 bases between the germline ends. Germline-derived CDR1 and CDR2 are LNHDA and SQIVND (reference sequence). The chain's CDR3 is CASRTDSLNTEAFF. In DNA, the CDR3 is TGTGCCAGTAGAACGGACAGTTTGAACACTGAAGCTTTCTTT. Drawing the rest from reference TRBV19 and TRBJ1-1, the complete variable domain is DGGITQSPKYLFRKEGQNVTLSCEQNLNHDAMYWYRQDPGQGLRLIYYSQIVNDFQKGDIAEGYSVSREKKESFPLTVTSAQKNPTAFYLCASRTDSLNTEAFFGQGTRLTVV.

This clone was seen a few times. The chain links TRBV6-1 to TRBJ1-2; 10 bases line up with TRBD1. The trim removed 3 bases at V and 2 bases at J, leaving 6 bases unmatched. This CDR3 spans 16 amino acids. Germline values: CDR1 MNHNS, CDR2 SASEGT. The CDR3 DNA is TGTGCCAGCAGTGAGACCGGGACAGGGGAAAACTATGGCTACACCTTC. Amino acids: CASSETGTGENYGYTF.

The rearrangement joins TRBV6-1 to TRBJ2-6, with a possible D match to TRBD1 (5 bases). Germline CDR1 reads MNHNS; CDR2 reads SASEGT. CDR3 size: 18 residues. V was clipped by 4 bases and J by 1 base, with 17 bases between them. Here the CDR3 reads CASSAPIGAVSGANVLTF. CDR3 DNA: TGTGCCAGCAGTGCCCCAATTGGGGCGGTTTCTGGGGCCAACGTCCTGACTTTC.

The chain combines TRBV21-1 with TRBJ2-1; the table calls TRBD2, which could not be checked here. TRBV21-1 is designated a pseudogene. The CDR3 covers 16 residues. The CDR3 DNA reads TGTGCCAGCAGCAAACCCCCTAGCGGGAGGCGACGGGAGCAGTTCTTC. It is translated as CASSKPPSGRRREQFF.

The gene calls are TRBV7-9 and TRBJ1-2; possible D gene TRBD1, 5 bases. Germline-derived CDR1 and CDR2 are SEHNR and FQNEAQ (reference sequence). The CDR3 has 13 residues. Trimming pared 5 bases from V and 8 bases from J, leaving 15 bases between. For the CDR3, the DNA is TGTGCCAGCAGCCTACCAGGGAGGCTAGGCTACACCTTC. Translated: CASSLPGRLGYTF.

This rearrangement joins TRBV7-2 to TRBJ1-6; weak D call: TRBD1 (6 bases). CDR3 length: 14 residues. CDR1 and CDR2 (germline): SGHTA, FQGNSA. V lost 0 bases and J 8 bases, leaving 8 bases between the germline ends. CDR3 sequence: CASSLAGHYSPLHF. As DNA, the CDR3 is TGTGCCAGCAGCTTAGCGGGACATTATTCACCCCTCCACTTT.

V gene TRBV28 combines with J gene TRBJ1-3; unclear D gene. Germline loops: CDR1 MDHEN, CDR2 SYDVKM. With 6 bases removed from V and 4 bases from J, the gap between germline ends came to 7 bases. The CDR3 runs 12 residues. For the CDR3, the DNA is TGTGCCAGCAGGGACTTCGGAAACACCATATATTTT. Its protein is CASRDFGNTIYF. The full variable domain, completed using reference TRBV28 and TRBJ1-3, is DVKVTQSSRYLVKRTGEKVFLECVQDMDHENMFWYRQDPGLGLRLIYFSYDVKMKEKGDIPEGYSVSREKKERFSLILESASTNQTSMYLCASRDFGNTIYFGEGSWLTVV.

This chain uses TRBV5-6 with TRBJ1-5; D ambiguous. The CDR3 covers 14 residues. Trimming took 4 bases from V and 5 from J, leaving 13 bases between them. Germline V gene sequence: CDR1 SGHDT, CDR2 YYEEEE. The CDR3 bases are TGTGCCAGCAGCCCAAAGCTAGGCGATCAGCCCCAGCATTTT. Protein product: CASSPKLGDQPQHF.

This clone was counted a single time. The chain combines TRBV10-1 with TRBJ2-1; D ambiguous. The CDR3 is 15 amino acids. From germline, CDR1 is WNHNN and CDR2 SYGVQD (reference sequence). Trimming removed 0 bases from V and 8 bases from J, with 14 bases in between. The CDR3 loop reads CASSESRYSMDEQFF. The CDR3 DNA sequence: TGCGCCAGCAGTGAGTCAAGGTACAGTATGGATGAGCAGTTCTTC.

This clone was recorded only once. V is TRBV5-1 and J is TRBJ1-1; 7 bases match TRBD1. Germline assignment: CDR1 SGHRS and CDR2 YFSETQ. J lost 5 bases, V lost 0 bases, and 7 bases had no gene match. The CDR3 has 15 residues. The CDR3 loop reads CASSLGAQGETEAFF. CDR3 DNA sequence: TGCGCCAGCAGCTTGGGGGCCCAGGGGGAAACTGAAGCTTTCTTT.

This chain uses TRBV7-6 with TRBJ2-2; D is uncertain. The V gene lost 2 bases and the J gene lost 2 bases, with 9 bases spanning the gap. CDR3 length equals 15 residues. The germline V gene has CDR1 SGHVS and CDR2 FNYEAQ. The CDR3 nucleotides read TGTGCCAGCAGCTTAACTACACTAAACACCGGGGAGCTGTTTTTT. Protein: CASSLTTLNTGELFF.

This clone was seen a single time. The V and J genes are TRBV6-6 and TRBJ2-1; D is unresolved. The CDR3 contains 13 residues. CDR1 is MNHNY and CDR2 is SVGAGI in the germline V gene (reference sequence). Deletions cut 8 bases from V and 4 bases from J, with 12 bases between. CDR3 region: CASGPKSYNEQFF. The CDR3 DNA reads TGTGCCAGCGGGCCAAAATCATACAATGAGCAGTTCTTC.

J is TRBJ1-5 and V is TRBV6-2 or TRBV6-3; 8 bases fit TRBD1. The V and J ends lost 2 bases and 6 bases, in that order; junction bases with no gene match: 3. The CDR3 has 14 amino acids. The germline V gene encodes CDR1 MNHEY and CDR2 SVGEGT. CDR3: CASSYGTGFQPQHF. The CDR3 bases are TGTGCCAGCAGTTACGGGACAGGTTTTCAGCCCCAGCATTTT.

The rearrangement links TRBV27 to TRBJ2-7; 9 positions match TRBD2. Germline V lookup: CDR1 MNHEY, CDR2 SMNVEV (reference sequence). J gave up 0 bases and V 7 bases, and 7 bases lay outside the gene matches. The CDR3 covers 15 residues. The CDR3 spells CASKTTSGYSYEQYF. DNA of the CDR3: TGTGCCAGCAAAACGACTAGCGGATACTCCTACGAGCAGTACTTC.

The rearrangement uses TRBV5-1 and TRBJ2-2; 11 bases align to TRBD1. Trimming took 5 bases from V and 6 from J; bases not matched to a gene: 6. CDR3 size: 15 residues. Germline-derived CDR1 and CDR2 are SGHRS and YFSETQ. CDR3: CASRAGQGAPGELFF. CDR3 bases: TGCGCCAGCAGAGCTGGACAGGGGGCCCCCGGGGAGCTGTTTTTT.

The chain links TRBV11-3 to TRBJ2-2; no firm D call. V was trimmed by 0 bases and J by 5 bases, leaving 4 bases between them. The CDR3 is 13 amino acids. In germline, CDR1 is SGHNT, CDR2 YENEEA. The CDR3 DNA is TGTGCCAGCAGCTTAGAGTATACCGGGGAGCTGTTTTTT. This sequence encodes CASSLEYTGELFF.

The chain couples TRBV6-5 to TRBJ1-5; D possibly corresponds to TRBD1 (6 bases). Germline CDR1 is MNHEY and CDR2 is SVGAGI. The CDR3 contains 15 residues. Trimming removed 6 bases from V and 4 bases from J, with 16 bases in between. The DNA for the CDR3 is TGTGCCAGCAGGTGGCACAGGGATACAAATCAGCCCCAGCATTTT. As protein: CASRWHRDTNQPQHF.

The rearrangement links TRBV11-2 to TRBJ1-6, with D possibly being TRBD1 (6 bases). The CDR3 has 17 amino acids. Germline lookup yields CDR1 SGHAT and CDR2 FQNNGV. V was shortened by 5 bases and J by 6 bases, with 20 bases between the two germline ends. The CDR3 protein is CASSRSRDTFSNSPLHF. The CDR3 DNA reads as TGTGCCAGCAGCCGCTCGAGGGACACCTTCTCTAATTCACCCCTCCACTTT. The full variable domain, in which reference TRBV11-2 and TRBJ1-6 provide the parts outside the CDR3, is EAGVAQSPRYKIIEKRQSVAFWCNPISGHATLYWYQQILGQGPKLLIQFQNNGVVDDSQLPKDRFSAERLKGVDSTLKIQPAKLEDSAVYLCASSRSRDTFSNSPLHFGNGTRLTVT.

V usage is TRBV5-4 and J usage is TRBJ2-7, with a possible D match to TRBD2 (5 bases). V dropped 3 bases and J dropped 6 bases, with 19 bases sitting between them. This CDR3 is built from 15 residues. Germline CDR1 is SGHNT and CDR2 is YYREEE (reference sequence). CDR3 sequence (DNA): TGTGCCAGCAGCTCGGGGAGTAGGAGATTTTGCGAGCAGTACGTC. Translated: CASSSGSRRFCEQYV.

The chain carries TRBV28 and TRBJ1-1, with a weak D call TRBD1 (5 bases). Germline-derived CDR1 and CDR2 are MDHEN and SYDVKM. The CDR3 spans 16 residues. V lost 5 bases to trimming and J lost 1 base, with 17 bases between them. CDR3 nucleotide sequence: TGTGCCAGCAGTCCCACCGGGGGACTGGGGAACACTGAAGCTTTCTTT. It encodes CASSPTGGLGNTEAFF. The full variable domain, its missing parts supplied by reference TRBV28 and TRBJ1-1, is DVKVTQSSRYLVKRTGEKVFLECVQDMDHENMFWYRQDPGLGLRLIYFSYDVKMKEKGDIPEGYSVSREKKERFSLILESASTNQTSMYLCASSPTGGLGNTEAFFGQGTRLTVV.

The V call is TRBV27, the J call TRBJ1-1, with D unclear. Germline CDR1 reads MNHEY; CDR2 reads SMNVEV (reference sequence). Deletions cut 3 bases from V and 2 bases from J, with 25 bases between. The CDR3 has 19 amino acids. The CDR3 reads CASSFLLRQDPLLNTEAFF. The DNA for the CDR3 is TGTGCCAGCAGTTTCCTCCTTCGACAAGATCCTCTACTTAACACTGAAGCTTTCTTT.

The rearrangement joins TRBV28 to TRBJ2-7; D possibly corresponds to TRBD1 (5 bases). Trimming removed 4 bases from V and 5 bases from J, with 15 bases in between. Looked up from germline, CDR1 is MDHEN and CDR2 is SYDVKM. The CDR3 consists of 14 residues. For the CDR3, the DNA is TGTGCCAGCAGTTCCCCAGGGTTTGTTCACGAGCAGTACTTC. This sequence encodes CASSSPGFVHEQYF.